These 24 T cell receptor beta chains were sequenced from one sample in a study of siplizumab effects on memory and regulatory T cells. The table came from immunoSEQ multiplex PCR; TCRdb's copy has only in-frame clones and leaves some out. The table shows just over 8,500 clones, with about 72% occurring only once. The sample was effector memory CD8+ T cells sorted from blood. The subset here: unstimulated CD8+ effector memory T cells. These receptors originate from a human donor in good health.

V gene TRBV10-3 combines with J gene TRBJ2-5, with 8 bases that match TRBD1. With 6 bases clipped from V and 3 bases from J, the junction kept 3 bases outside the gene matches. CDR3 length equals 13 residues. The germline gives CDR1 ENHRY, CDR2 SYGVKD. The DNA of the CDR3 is TGTGCCATCAGCCCGGACAGGGAAGAGACCCAGTACTTC. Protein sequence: CAISPDREETQYF.

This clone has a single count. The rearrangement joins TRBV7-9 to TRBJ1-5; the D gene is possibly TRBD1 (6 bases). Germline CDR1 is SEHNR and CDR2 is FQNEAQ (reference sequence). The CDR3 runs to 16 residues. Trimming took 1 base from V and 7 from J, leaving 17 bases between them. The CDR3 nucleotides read TGTGCCAGCAGCTTAGGGGGGGGCAGGGGCGACCAGCCCCAGCATTTT. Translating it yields CASSLGGGRGDQPQHF.

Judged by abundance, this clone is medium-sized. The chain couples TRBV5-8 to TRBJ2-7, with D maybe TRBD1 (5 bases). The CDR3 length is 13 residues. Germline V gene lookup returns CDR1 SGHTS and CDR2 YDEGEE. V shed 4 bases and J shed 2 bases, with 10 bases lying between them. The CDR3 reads CASSDDRTYEQYF. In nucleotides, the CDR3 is TGTGCCAGCAGCGACGACAGAACCTACGAGCAGTACTTC.

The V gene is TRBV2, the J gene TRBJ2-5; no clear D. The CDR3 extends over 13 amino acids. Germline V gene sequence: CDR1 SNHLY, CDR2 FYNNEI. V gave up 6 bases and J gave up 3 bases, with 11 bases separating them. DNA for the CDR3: TGTGCCAGCAGCTTAAACGGAGAAGAGACCCAGTACTTC. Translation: CASSLNGEETQYF.

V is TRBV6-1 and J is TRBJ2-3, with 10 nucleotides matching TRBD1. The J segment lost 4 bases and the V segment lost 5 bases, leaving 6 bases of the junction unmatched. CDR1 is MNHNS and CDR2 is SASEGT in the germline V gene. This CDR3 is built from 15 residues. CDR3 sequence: CASSPKGTGADTQYF. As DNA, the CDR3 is TGTGCCAGCAGTCCAAAGGGGACAGGGGCAGATACGCAGTATTTT.

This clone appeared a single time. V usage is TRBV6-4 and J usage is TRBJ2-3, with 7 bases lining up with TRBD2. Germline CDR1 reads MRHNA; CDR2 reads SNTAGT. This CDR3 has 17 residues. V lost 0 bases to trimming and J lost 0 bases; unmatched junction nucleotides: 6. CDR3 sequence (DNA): TGTGCCAGCAGTGACTCCGCTAGCGGATATAGCACAGATACGCAGTATTTT. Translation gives CASSDSASGYSTDTQYF.

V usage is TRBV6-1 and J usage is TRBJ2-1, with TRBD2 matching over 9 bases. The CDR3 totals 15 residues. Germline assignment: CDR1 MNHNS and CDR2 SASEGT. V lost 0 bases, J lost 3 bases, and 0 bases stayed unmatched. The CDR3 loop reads CASSEASGGYNEQFF. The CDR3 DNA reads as TGTGCCAGCAGTGAAGCTAGCGGGGGCTACAATGAGCAGTTCTTC.

CDR3 protein: CASRGQSGRGRRYF. DNA for the CDR3: TGTGCCAGCAGGGGTCAGAGCGGGAGGGGGAGGCGGTATTTT. The chain combines TRBV25-1 with TRBJ2-3, with 10 bases lining up with TRBD2. From germline, CDR1 is MGHDK and CDR2 SYGVNS. Germline trimming cut 6 bases from V and 14 bases from J; bases unmatched to any gene: 14. This CDR3 region has 14 residues.

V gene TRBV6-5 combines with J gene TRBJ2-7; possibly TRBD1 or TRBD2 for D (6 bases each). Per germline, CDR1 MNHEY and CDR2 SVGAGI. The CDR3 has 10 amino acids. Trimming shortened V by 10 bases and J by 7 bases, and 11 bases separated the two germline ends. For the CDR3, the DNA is TGTGCCACAAAAGGGGGGGAGCAGTACTTC. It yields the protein CATKGGEQYF.

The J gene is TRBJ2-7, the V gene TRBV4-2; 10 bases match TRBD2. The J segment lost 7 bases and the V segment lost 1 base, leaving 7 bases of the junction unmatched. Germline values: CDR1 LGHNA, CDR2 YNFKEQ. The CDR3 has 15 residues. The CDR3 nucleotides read TGTGCCAGCAGCCAAGGAGCGGGAGGGCCGGGAGAGCAGTACTTC. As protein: CASSQGAGGPGEQYF.

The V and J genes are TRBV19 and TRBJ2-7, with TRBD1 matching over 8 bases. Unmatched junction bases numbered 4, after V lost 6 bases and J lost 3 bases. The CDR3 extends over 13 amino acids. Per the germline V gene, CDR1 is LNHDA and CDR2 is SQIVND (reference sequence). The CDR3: CASSDRGIYEQYF. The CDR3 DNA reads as TGTGCCAGTAGCGACAGGGGTATCTACGAGCAGTACTTC. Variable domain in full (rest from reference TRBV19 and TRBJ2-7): DGGITQSPKYLFRKEGQNVTLSCEQNLNHDAMYWYRQDPGQGLRLIYYSQIVNDFQKGDIAEGYSVSREKKESFPLTVTSAQKNPTAFYLCASSDRGIYEQYFGPGTRLTVT.

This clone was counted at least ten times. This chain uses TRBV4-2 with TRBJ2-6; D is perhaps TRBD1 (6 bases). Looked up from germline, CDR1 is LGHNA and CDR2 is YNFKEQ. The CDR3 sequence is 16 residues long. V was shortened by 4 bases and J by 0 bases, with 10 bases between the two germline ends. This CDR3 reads CASSPDSSSGANVLTF. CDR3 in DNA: TGTGCCAGCAGCCCGGACAGCTCCTCTGGGGCCAACGTCCTGACTTTC.

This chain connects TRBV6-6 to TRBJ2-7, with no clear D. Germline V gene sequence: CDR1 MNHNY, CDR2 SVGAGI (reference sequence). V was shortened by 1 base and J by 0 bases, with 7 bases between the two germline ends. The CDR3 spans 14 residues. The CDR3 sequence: CASSYYLDSYEQYF. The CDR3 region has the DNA TGTGCCAGCAGTTACTATCTCGACTCCTACGAGCAGTACTTC.

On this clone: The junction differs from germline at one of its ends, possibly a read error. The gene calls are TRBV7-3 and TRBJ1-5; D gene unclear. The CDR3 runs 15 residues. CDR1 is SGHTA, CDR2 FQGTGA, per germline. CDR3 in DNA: TGCGCCAGCAGCCAGTACACAAACAGCAATCAGCCCCAGCATTTT. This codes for CASSQYTNSNQPQHF. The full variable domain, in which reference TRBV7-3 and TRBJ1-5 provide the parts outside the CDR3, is GAGVSQTPSNKVTEKGKYVELRCDPISGHTALYWYRQSLGQGPEFLIYFQGTGAADDSGLPNDRFFAVRPEGSVSTLKIQRTERGDSAVYLCASSQYTNSNQPQHFGDGTRLSIL.

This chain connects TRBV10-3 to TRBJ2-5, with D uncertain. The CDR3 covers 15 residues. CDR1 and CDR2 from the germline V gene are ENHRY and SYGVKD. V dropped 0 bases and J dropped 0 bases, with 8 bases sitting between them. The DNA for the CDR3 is TGTGCCATCAGTGAGTCATGGCAGAACCAAGAGACCCAGTACTTC. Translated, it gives CAISESWQNQETQYF.

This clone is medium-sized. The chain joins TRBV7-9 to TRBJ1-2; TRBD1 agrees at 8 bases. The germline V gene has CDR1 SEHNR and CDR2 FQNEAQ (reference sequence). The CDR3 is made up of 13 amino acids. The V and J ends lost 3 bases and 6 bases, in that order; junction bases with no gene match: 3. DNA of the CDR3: TGTGCCAGCAGCTTGGGACAGGTCCATGGCTACACCTTC. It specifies CASSLGQVHGYTF.

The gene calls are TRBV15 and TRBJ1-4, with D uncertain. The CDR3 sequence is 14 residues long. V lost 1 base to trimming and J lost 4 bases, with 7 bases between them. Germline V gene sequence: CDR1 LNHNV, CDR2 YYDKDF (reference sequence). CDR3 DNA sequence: TGTGCCACCAGCAGAGCCCGTTATAATGAAAAACTGTTTTTT. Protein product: CATSRARYNEKLFF.

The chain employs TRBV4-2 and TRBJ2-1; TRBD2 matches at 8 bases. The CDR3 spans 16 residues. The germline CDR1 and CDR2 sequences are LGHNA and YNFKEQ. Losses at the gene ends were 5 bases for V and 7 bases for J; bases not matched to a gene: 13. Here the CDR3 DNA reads TGTGCCAGCAGCTGGGGTGATGGAGCGGGAGAGAATGAGCAGTTCTTC. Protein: CASSWGDGAGENEQFF.

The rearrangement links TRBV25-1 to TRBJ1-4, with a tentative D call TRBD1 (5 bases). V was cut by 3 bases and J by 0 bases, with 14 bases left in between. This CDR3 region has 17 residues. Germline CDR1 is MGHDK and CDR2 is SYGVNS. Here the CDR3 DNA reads TGTGCCAGCAGTGACCAAGTGGGGACCGCAACTAATGAAAAACTGTTTTTT. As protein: CASSDQVGTATNEKLFF.

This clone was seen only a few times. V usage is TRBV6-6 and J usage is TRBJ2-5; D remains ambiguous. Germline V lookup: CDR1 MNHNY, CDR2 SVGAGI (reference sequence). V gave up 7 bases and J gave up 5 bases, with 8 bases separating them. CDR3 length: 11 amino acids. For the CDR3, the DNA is TGTGCCAGCATCTCAAAGGAGACCCAGTACTTC. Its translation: CASISKETQYF.

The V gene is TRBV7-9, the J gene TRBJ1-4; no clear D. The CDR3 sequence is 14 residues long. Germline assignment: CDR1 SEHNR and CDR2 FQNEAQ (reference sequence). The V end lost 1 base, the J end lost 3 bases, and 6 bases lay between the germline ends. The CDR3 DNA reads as TGTGCCAGCAGCTTAGTCGGGGCTAATGAAAAACTGTTTTTT. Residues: CASSLVGANEKLFF.

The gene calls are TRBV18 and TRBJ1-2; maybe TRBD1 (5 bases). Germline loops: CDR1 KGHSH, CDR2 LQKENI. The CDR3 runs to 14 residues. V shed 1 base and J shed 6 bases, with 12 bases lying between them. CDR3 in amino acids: CASSPQGWGNGYTF. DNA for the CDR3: TGTGCCAGCTCACCACAGGGCTGGGGGAATGGCTACACCTTC.

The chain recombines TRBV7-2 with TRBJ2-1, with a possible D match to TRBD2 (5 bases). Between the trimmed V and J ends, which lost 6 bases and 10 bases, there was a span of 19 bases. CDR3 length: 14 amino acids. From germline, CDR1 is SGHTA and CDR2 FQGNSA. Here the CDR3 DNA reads TGTGCCAGCAGTTATGGGCCTACCGGGGAGGAGCAGTTCTTC. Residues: CASSYGPTGEEQFF. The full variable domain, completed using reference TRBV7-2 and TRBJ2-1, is GAGVSQSPSNKVTEKGKDVELRCDPISGHTALYWYRQSLGQGLEFLIYFQGNSAPDKSGLPSDRFSAERTGGSVSTLTIQRTQQEDSAVYLCASSYGPTGEEQFFGPGTRLTVL.

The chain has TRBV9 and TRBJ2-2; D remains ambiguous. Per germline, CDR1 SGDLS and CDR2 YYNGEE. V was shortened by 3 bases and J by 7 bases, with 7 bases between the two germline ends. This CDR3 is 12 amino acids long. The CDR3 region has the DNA TGTGCCAGCAGCGCATGGGGCGGGGAGCTGTTTTTT. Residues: CASSAWGGELFF.